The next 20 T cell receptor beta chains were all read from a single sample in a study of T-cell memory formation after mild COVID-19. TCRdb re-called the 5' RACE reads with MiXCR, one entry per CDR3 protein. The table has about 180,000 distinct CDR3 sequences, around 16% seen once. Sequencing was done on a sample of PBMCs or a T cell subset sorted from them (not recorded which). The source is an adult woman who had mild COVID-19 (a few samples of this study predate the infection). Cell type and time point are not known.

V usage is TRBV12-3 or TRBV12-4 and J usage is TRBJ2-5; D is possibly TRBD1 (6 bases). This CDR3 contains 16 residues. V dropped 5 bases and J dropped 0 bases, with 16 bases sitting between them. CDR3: CASSTRQVSYQETQYF. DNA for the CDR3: TGTGCCAGCAGTACGCGACAGGTGTCGTACCAAGAGACCCAGTACTTC.

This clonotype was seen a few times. CDR3 coding DNA: TGTGCCAGCAGCCTGAAGGGAGGAGGAGGCGAGCAGTACTTC. It specifies CASSLKGGGGEQYF. The chain employs TRBV7-9 and TRBJ2-7, with a possible D match to TRBD2 (6 bases). The length of the CDR3 is 14 residues. V was cut by 5 bases and J by 6 bases, with 17 bases left in between. The V gene's germline CDR1 is SEHNR and CDR2 FQNEAQ (reference sequence). Based on the CDR3 plus reference TRBV7-9 and TRBJ2-7, the full variable domain is DTGVSQNPRHKITKRGQNVTFRCDPISEHNRLYWYRQTLGQGPEFLTYFQNEAQLEKSRLLSDRFSAERPKGSFSTLEIQRTEQGDSAMYLCASSLKGGGGEQYFGPGTRLTVT.

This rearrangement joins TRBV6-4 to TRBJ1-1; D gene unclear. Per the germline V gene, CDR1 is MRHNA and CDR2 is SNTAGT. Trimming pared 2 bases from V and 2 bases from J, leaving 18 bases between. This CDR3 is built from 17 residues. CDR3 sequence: CASSDTRLAGPNTEAFF. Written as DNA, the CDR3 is TGTGCCAGCAGTGACACTCGACTGGCCGGGCCTAACACTGAAGCTTTCTTT.

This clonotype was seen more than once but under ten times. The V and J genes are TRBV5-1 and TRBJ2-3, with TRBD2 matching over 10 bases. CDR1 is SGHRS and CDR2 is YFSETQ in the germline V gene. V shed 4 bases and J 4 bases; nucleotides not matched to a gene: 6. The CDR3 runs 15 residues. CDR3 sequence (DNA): TGCGCCAGCAGCGGAGCGGGGGGGCTTTCAGATACGCAGTATTTT. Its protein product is CASSGAGGLSDTQYF.

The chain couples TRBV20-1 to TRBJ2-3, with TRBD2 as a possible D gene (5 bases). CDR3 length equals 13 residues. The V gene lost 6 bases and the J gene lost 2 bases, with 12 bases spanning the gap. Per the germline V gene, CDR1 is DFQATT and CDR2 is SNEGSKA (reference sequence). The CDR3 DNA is TGCAGTGCATTAGAGACTATCACAGATACGCAGTATTTT. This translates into CSALETITDTQYF.

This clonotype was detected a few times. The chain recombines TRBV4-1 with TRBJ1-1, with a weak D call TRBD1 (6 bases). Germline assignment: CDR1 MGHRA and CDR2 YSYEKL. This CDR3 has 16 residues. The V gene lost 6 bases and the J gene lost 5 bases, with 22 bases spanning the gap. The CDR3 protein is CASSSQGKLRGTEAFF. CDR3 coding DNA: TGCGCCAGCAGTTCGCAGGGGAAACTTCGAGGGACTGAAGCTTTCTTT.

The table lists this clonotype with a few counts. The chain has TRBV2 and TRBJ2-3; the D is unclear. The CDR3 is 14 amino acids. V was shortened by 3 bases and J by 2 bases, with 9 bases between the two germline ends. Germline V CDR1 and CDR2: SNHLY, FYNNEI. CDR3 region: CASSEGGYTDTQYF. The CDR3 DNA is TGTGCCAGCAGTGAGGGCGGCTACACAGATACGCAGTATTTT.

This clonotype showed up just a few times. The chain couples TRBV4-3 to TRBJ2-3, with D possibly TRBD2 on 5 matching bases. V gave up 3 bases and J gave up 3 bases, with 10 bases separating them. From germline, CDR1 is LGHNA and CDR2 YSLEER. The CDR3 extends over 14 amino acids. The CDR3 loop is CASSHPGGTDTQYF. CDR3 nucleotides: TGCGCCAGCAGCCACCCCGGCGGGACAGATACGCAGTATTTT.

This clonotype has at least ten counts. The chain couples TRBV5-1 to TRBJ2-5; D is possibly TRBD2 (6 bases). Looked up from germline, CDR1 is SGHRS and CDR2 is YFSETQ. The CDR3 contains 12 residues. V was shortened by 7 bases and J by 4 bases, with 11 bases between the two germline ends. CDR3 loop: CASHSGGETQYF. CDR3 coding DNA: TGCGCCAGCCATTCCGGGGGAGAGACCCAGTACTTC.

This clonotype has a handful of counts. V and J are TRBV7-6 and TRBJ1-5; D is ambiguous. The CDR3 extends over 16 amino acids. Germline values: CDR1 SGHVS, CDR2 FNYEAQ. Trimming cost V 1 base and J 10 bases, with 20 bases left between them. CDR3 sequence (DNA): TGTGCCAGCAGCTTAGTGTTCTCTCCAGGTCTGCAACCCCAGCATTTT. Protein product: CASSLVFSPGLQPQHF.

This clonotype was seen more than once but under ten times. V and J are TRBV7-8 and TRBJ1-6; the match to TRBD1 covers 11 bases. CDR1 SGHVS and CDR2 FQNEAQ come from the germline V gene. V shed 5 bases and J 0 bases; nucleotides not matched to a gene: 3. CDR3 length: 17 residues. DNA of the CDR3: TGTGCCAGCAGCGCCGGGACAGGGGGCTCCTATAATTCACCCCTCCACTTT. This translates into CASSAGTGGSYNSPLHF. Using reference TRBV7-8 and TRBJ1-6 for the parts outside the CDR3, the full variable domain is GAGVSQSPRYKVAKRGQDVALRCDPISGHVSLFWYQQALGQGPEFLTYFQNEAQLDKSGLPSDRFFAERPEGSVSTLKIQRTQQEDSAVYLCASSAGTGGSYNSPLHFGNGTRLTVT.

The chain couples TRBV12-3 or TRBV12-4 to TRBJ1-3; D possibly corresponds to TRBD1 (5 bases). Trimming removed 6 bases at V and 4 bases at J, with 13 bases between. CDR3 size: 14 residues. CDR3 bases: TGTGCCAGCAGCAGAGACAGTGCCGGAAACACCATATATTTT. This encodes CASSRDSAGNTIYF.

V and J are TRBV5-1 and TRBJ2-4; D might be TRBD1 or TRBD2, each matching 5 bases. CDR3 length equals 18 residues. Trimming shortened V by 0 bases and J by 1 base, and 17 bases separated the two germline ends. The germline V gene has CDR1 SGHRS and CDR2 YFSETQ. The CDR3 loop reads CASSLGVGSRDAKNIQYF. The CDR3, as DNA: TGCGCCAGCAGCTTGGGGGTGGGTAGCCGGGACGCCAAAAACATTCAGTACTTC.

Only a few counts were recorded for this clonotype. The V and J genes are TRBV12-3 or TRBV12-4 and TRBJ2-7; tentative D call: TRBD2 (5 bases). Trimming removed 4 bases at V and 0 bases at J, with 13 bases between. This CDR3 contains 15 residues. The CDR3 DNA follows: TGTGCCAGCAGTTGGACTGTATCCAGCTCCTACGAGCAGTACTTC. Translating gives CASSWTVSSSYEQYF.

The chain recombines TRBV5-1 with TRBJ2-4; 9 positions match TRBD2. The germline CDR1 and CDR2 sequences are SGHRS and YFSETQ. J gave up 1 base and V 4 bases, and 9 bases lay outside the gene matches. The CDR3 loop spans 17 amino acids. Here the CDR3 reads CASSHGTSREAKNIQYF. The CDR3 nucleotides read TGCGCCAGCAGCCACGGGACTAGCCGGGAGGCCAAAAACATTCAGTACTTC.

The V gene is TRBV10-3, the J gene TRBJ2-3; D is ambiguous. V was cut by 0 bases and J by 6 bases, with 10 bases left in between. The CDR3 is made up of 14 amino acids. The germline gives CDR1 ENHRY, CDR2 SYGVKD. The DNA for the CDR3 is TGTGCCATCAGTGAGTCAGAGAAGGCGGATACGCAGTATTTT. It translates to CAISESEKADTQYF.

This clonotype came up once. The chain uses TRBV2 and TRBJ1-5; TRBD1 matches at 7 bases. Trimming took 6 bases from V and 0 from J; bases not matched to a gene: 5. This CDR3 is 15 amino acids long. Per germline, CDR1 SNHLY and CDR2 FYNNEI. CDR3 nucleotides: TGTGCCAGCAGGGGACAGACCTATAGCAATCAGCCCCAGCATTTT. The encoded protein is CASRGQTYSNQPQHF.

CDR3 coding DNA: TGTGCCAGCAGCTCGGGACAGCCGGGCACCGGGGAGCTGTTTTTT. This codes for CASSSGQPGTGELFF. The V and J genes are TRBV7-2 and TRBJ2-2, with TRBD1 matching over 7 bases. CDR1 is SGHTA and CDR2 is FQGNSA in the germline V gene. J gave up 4 bases and V 4 bases, and 6 bases lay outside the gene matches. The CDR3 is made up of 15 amino acids. The variable domain in full, completed from reference TRBV7-2 and TRBJ2-2, reads GAGVSQSPSNKVTEKGKDVELRCDPISGHTALYWYRQSLGQGLEFLIYFQGNSAPDKSGLPSDRFSAERTGGSVSTLTIQRTQQEDSAVYLCASSSGQPGTGELFFGEGSRLTVL.

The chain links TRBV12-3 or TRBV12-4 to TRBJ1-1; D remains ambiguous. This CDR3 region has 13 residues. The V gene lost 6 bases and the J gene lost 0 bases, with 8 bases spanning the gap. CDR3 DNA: TGTGCCAGCAGCAAGACAATGAACACTGAAGCTTTCTTT. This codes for CASSKTMNTEAFF.

This chain's CDR3 is CASSLSGSYNEQFF. The CDR3 bases are TGCGCCAGCAGCCTCAGCGGGTCCTACAATGAGCAGTTCTTC. The chain combines TRBV4-1 with TRBJ2-1; D perhaps matches TRBD2 (6 bases). Trimming cost V 4 bases and J 1 base, with 8 bases left between them. This CDR3 region has 14 residues. Germline loops: CDR1 MGHRA, CDR2 YSYEKL.